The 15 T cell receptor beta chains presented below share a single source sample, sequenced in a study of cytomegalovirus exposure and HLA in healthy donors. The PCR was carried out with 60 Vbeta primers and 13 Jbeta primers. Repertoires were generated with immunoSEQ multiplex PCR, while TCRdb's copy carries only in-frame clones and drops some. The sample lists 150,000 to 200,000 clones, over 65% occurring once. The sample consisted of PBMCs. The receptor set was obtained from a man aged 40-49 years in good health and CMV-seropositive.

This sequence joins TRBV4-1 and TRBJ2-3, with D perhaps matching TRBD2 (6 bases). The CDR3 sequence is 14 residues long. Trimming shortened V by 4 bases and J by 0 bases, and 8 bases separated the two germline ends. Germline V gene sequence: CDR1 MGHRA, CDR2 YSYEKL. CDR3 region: CASSPSGSTDTQYF. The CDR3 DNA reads TGCGCCAGCAGCCCGAGCGGGAGCACAGATACGCAGTATTTT.

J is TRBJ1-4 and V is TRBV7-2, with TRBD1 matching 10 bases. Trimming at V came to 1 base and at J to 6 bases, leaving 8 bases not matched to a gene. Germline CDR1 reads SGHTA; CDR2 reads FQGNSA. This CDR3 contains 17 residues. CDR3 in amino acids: CASSLETIGTGDEKLFF. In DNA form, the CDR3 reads TGTGCCAGCAGCTTAGAGACGATCGGGACAGGGGATGAAAAACTGTTTTTT.

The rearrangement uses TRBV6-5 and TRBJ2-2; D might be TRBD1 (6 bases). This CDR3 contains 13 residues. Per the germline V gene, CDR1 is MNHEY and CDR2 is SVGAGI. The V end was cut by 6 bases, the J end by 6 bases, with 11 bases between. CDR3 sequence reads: CASSRTGPGELFF. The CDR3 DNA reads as TGTGCCAGCAGCCGCACAGGGCCCGGGGAGCTGTTTTTT.

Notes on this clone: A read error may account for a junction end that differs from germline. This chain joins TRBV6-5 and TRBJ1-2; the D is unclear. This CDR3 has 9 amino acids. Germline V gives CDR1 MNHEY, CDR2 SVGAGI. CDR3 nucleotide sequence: TGTGCCAGCAGCTATCCAATGATCTTC. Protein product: CASSYPMIF.

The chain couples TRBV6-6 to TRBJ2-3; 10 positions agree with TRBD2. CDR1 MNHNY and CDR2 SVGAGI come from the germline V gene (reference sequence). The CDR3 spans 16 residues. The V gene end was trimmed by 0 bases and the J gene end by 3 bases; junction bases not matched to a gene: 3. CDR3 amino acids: CASSYSGLAETDTQYF. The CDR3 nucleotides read TGTGCCAGCAGTTACTCCGGACTAGCGGAAACAGATACGCAGTATTTT.

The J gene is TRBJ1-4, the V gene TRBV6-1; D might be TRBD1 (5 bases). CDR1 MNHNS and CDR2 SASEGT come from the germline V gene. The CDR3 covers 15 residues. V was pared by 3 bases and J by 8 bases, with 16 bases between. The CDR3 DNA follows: TGTGCCAGCAGTGATATAAGGGGTATTAACGAAAAACTGTTTTTT. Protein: CASSDIRGINEKLFF.

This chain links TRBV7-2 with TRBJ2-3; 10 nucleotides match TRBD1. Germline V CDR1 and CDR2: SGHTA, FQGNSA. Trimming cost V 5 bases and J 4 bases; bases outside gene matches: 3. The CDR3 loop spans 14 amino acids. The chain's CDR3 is CASSKGTGADTQYF. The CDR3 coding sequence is TGTGCCAGCAGCAAAGGGACAGGGGCAGATACGCAGTATTTT.

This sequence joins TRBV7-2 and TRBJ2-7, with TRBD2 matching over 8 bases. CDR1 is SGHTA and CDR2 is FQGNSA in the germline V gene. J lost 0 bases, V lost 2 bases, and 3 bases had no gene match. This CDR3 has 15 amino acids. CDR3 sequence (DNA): TGTGCCAGCAGCTTAATACTAGCGGTCTCCTACGAGCAGTACTTC. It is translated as CASSLILAVSYEQYF.

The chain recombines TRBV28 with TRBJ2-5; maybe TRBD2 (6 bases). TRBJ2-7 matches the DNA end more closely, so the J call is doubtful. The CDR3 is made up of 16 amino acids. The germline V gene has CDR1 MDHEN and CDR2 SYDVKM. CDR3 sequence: CASSFKLAIPGYEQYF. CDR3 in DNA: TGTGCCAGCAGTTTCAAACTAGCCATACCCGGCTACGAGCAGTACTTC.

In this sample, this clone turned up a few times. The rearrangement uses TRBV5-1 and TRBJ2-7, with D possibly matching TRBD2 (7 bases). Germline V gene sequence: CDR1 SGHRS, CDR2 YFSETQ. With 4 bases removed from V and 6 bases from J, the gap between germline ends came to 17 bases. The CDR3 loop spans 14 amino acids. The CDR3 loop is CASSPGTKGGEQYF. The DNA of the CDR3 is TGCGCCAGCAGCCCCGGGACTAAAGGGGGCGAGCAGTACTTC.

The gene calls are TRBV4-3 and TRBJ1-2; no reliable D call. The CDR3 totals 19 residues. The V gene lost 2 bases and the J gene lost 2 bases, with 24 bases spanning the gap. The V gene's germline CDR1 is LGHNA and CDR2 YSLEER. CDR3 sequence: CASSQNIPNEGGPNYGYTF. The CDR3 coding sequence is TGCGCCAGCAGCCAAAATATCCCCAACGAAGGAGGGCCGAACTATGGCTACACCTTC.

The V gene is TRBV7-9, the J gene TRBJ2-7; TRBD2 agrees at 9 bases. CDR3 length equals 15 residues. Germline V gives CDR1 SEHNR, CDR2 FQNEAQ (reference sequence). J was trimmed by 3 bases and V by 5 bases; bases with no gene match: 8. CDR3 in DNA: TGTGCCAGCAGCCCTCCTTCTAGCGGGGACTACGAGCAGTACTTC. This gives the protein CASSPPSSGDYEQYF.

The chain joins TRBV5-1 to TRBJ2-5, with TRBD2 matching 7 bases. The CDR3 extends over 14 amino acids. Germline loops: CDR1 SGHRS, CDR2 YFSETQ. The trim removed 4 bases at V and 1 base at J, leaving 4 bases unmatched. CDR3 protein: CASSAREGQETQYF. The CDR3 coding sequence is TGCGCCAGCAGCGCCAGGGAGGGCCAAGAGACCCAGTACTTC.

In DNA, the CDR3 is TGTGCCAGCAGTGAACCCCCCCTAGCGGAGAAATACACAGATACGCAGTATTTT. It codes for CASSEPPLAEKYTDTQYF. V usage is TRBV6-1 and J usage is TRBJ2-3, with TRBD2 matching 7 bases. This CDR3 spans 18 amino acids. Germline values: CDR1 MNHNS, CDR2 SASEGT. Trimming at V came to 2 bases and at J to 2 bases, leaving 13 bases not matched to a gene.

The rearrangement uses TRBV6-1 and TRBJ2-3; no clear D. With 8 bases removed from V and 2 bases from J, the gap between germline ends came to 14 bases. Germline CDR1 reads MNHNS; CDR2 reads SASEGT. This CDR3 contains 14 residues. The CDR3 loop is CASGIRVATDTQYF. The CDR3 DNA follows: TGTGCCAGCGGTATCCGGGTGGCCACAGATACGCAGTATTTT.